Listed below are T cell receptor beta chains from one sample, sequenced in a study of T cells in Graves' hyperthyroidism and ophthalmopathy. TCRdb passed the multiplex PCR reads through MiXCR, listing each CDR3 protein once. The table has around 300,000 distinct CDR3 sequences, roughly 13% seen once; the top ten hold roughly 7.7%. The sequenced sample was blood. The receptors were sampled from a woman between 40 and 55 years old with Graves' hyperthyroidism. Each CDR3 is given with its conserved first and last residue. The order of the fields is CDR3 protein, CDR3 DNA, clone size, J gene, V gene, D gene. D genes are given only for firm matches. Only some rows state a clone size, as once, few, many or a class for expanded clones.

CASTSGRSQETQYF	TGTGCCAGCACTAGCGGGAGGTCTCAAGAGACCCAGTACTTC	.	TRBJ2-5	TRBV2	TRBD2
CSTPDGSNQPQHF	TGCAGTACTCCGGACGGGAGCAATCAGCCCCAGCATTTT	many	TRBJ1-5	TRBV20-1	.
CASSQETSGRAGGDTQYF	TGTGCCAGCAGCCAAGAGACTAGCGGGAGGGCCGGGGGAGATACGCAGTATTTT	few	TRBJ2-3	TRBV3-1	TRBD2
CASSIDREVSAFF	TGTGCCAGCAGCATCGACAGGGAAGTTTCAGCTTTCTTT	many	TRBJ1-1	TRBV11-3	TRBD1
CASSYSVQGGRGYTF	TGTGCCAGCAGTTACTCGGTTCAGGGTGGGCGCGGCTACACCTTC	many	TRBJ1-2	TRBV6-5	.
CASSLGSELGGYTF	TGTGCCAGCAGCTTGGGATCCGAGCTCGGTGGCTACACCTTC	few	TRBJ1-2	TRBV5-4	.
CASGHREGSEKLFF	TGTGCCAGCGGCCACAGGGAGGGAAGTGAAAAACTGTTTTTT	.	TRBJ1-4	TRBV27	.
CASKQDRVGPNTEAFF	TGTGCCAGCAAGCAGGACAGGGTCGGCCCGAACACTGAAGCTTTCTTT	many	TRBJ1-1	TRBV2	TRBD1
CASSPESYIGGWNQPQHF	TGTGCCAGCAGCCCAGAGAGCTACATTGGGGGATGGAATCAGCCCCAGCATTTT	few	TRBJ1-5	TRBV7-8	.
CASSSIWTDQSGANVLTF	TGTGCCAGCAGTTCGATATGGACAGACCAATCTGGGGCCAACGTCCTGACTTTC	few	TRBJ2-6	TRBV6-5	.
CASRFNSDNQPQHF	TGTGCCAGTAGGTTTAACTCGGACAATCAGCCCCAGCATTTT	many	TRBJ1-5	TRBV19	.
CASSDGPRGQETQYF	TGTGCCAGCAGCGATGGGCCTAGGGGCCAAGAGACCCAGTACTTC	many	TRBJ2-5	TRBV6-1	.
CASSLLQNTEAFF	TGCGCCAGCAGCTTGTTACAGAACACTGAAGCTTTCTTT	many	TRBJ1-1	TRBV5-1	.
CASSRQGAAGNTIYF	TGTGCCAGTAGCCGACAGGGGGCGGCCGGAAACACCATATATTTT	few	TRBJ1-3	TRBV19	TRBD1
CAWSPDSLRHNEQFF	TGTGCCTGGAGCCCAGACTCCCTTCGCCACAATGAGCAGTTCTTC	many	TRBJ2-1	TRBV30	.
CASSFNPWTSGSGTDTQYF	TGTGCCAGCAGCTTCAATCCTTGGACTAGCGGGAGTGGGACAGATACGCAGTATTTT	many	TRBJ2-3	TRBV7-2	TRBD2
CAWSGVAGGPPYEQYF	TGTGCCTGGAGTGGGGTTGCGGGAGGGCCTCCCTACGAGCAGTACTTC	few	TRBJ2-7	TRBV30	TRBD2
CASSFGGPPLTEAFF	TGTGCCAGCAGTTTCGGAGGTCCCCCACTCACTGAAGCTTTCTTT	many	TRBJ1-1	TRBV12-3/TRBV12-4	.
CASSLWLAGVGEQYF	TGTGCCAGCAGCTTATGGCTAGCGGGAGTGGGCGAGCAGTACTTC	many	TRBJ2-7	TRBV11-2	TRBD2
CASSTGKIAEAFF	TGTGCCAGCAGTACAGGGAAGATCGCTGAAGCTTTCTTT	many	TRBJ1-1	TRBV2	.
CASSAGTGGGYGYTF	TGTGCCAGCAGCGCTGGGACAGGGGGGGGCTATGGCTACACCTTC	many	TRBJ1-2	TRBV9	TRBD1
CASSERASGRVLGQFF	TGTGCCAGCAGTGAGAGGGCGAGCGGGAGGGTTCTCGGGCAGTTCTTC	many	TRBJ2-1	TRBV6-1	TRBD2
CASSIDSGGPRNQPQHF	TGTGCCAGTAGTATAGATTCGGGGGGACCAAGGAATCAGCCCCAGCATTTT	many	TRBJ1-5	TRBV19	.
CASSLGTGLDQPQHF	TGTGCCAGCAGCTTAGGGACAGGGTTGGATCAGCCCCAGCATTTT	many	TRBJ1-5	TRBV7-9	TRBD1
CASSYGGSQETQYF	TGTGCCAGCAGTTACGGTGGCAGTCAAGAGACCCAGTACTTC	many	TRBJ2-5	TRBV6-2/TRBV6-3	.
CASSFDRNYGYTF	TGTGCCAGCAGCTTCGACAGAAACTATGGCTACACCTTC	many	TRBJ1-2	TRBV11-2	.
CASSFRDYTGELFF	TGTGCCAGCAGCTTTCGGGACTACACCGGGGAGCTGTTTTTT	.	TRBJ2-2	TRBV7-2	.
CASSLAAPGHEQFF	TGTGCCAGCAGCTTAGCGGCCCCGGGGCATGAGCAGTTCTTC	.	TRBJ2-1	TRBV7-6	.
CASSPSPRSNEQFF	TGTGCCAGCAGCCCAAGTCCACGTAGCAATGAGCAGTTCTTC	.	TRBJ2-1	TRBV7-3	.
CASAPPGQEAFYEQYF	TGTGCCTCAGCACCCCCGGGGCAGGAGGCCTTCTACGAGCAGTACTTC	few	TRBJ2-7	TRBV6-2/TRBV6-3	.
CASRRPRGIYNEQFF	TGTGCCAGCAGGCGACCCAGGGGAATCTACAATGAGCAGTTCTTC	.	TRBJ2-1	TRBV6-1	.
CASSPLAGTYNNSPLHF	TGTGCCAGCAGCCCCTTGGCCGGGACATATAATAATTCACCCCTCCACTTT	few	TRBJ1-6	TRBV9	.
CASSLAGGVVSEQFF	TGTGCCAGCAGCTTAGCTGGGGGGGTAGTGAGTGAGCAGTTCTTC	once	TRBJ2-1	TRBV7-2	TRBD2
CASSLVGTSLETQYF	TGTGCCAGCAGCTTAGTTGGGACTAGCCTAGAGACCCAGTACTTC	.	TRBJ2-5	TRBV7-6	TRBD2
CASSASGTFNYGYTF	TGTGCCAGCAGCGCATCCGGGACGTTCAACTATGGCTACACCTTC	few	TRBJ1-2	TRBV7-8	.
CSARVDLGYGYTF	TGCAGTGCTAGAGTTGACCTCGGGTATGGCTACACCTTC	many	TRBJ1-2	TRBV20-1	.
CASRVGGLGANVLTF	TGTGCCAGTAGGGTAGGGGGTCTTGGGGCCAACGTCCTGACTTTC	.	TRBJ2-6	TRBV19	.
CASSPADRVEQETQYF	TGTGCCAGCAGTCCCGCGGACAGGGTTGAACAAGAGACCCAGTACTTC	few	TRBJ2-5	TRBV27	TRBD1
CASSSAGTSGTYEQFF	TGTGCCAGCAGCTCGGCCGGGACTAGCGGGACGTATGAGCAGTTCTTC	few	TRBJ2-1	TRBV7-9	TRBD2
CSAQQVARETQYF	TGCAGCGCCCAACAGGTCGCGAGAGAGACCCAGTACTTC	many	TRBJ2-5	TRBV29-1	.
CASSRLAGGLRIGELFF	TGTGCCAGCAGTAGACTAGCGGGAGGGTTGCGCATCGGGGAGCTGTTTTTT	few	TRBJ2-2	TRBV6-1	TRBD2
CASSSSGGTGELFF	TGTGCCAGCAGTTCTAGCGGGGGGACGGGGGAGCTGTTTTTT	.	TRBJ2-2	TRBV2	TRBD2
CASGTAQGFSNQPQHF	TGTGCCAGCGGAACCGCTCAGGGGTTCAGCAATCAGCCCCAGCATTTT	.	TRBJ1-5	TRBV2	.
CSATYPINSYEQYF	TGCAGTGCTACCTATCCGATTAACTCCTACGAGCAGTACTTC	many	TRBJ2-7	TRBV20-1	.
CASSNTGTASEDTDTQYF	TGTGCCAGCAGCAATACCGGGACAGCAAGTGAAGACACAGATACGCAGTATTTT	few	TRBJ2-3	TRBV4-2	TRBD1
CSARAGYEQYF	TGCAGTGCTAGAGCGGGCTACGAGCAGTACTTC	many	TRBJ2-7	TRBV20-1	.
CASSQRSRSPNEQFF	TGTGCCAGCAGCCAACGGTCGAGGTCACCCAATGAGCAGTTCTTC	few	TRBJ2-1	TRBV3-1	.
CASSSDYTGELFF	TGTGCCAGCAGTTCCGACTACACCGGGGAGCTGTTTTTT	many	TRBJ2-2	TRBV12-3/TRBV12-4	.
CATSRAGNLKANYGYTF	TGTGCCACCAGCAGAGCTGGAAACCTGAAAGCTAACTATGGCTACACCTTC	many	TRBJ1-2	TRBV15	.
CASSMASGQAYEQYF	TGTGCCAGTAGTATGGCTAGCGGCCAAGCCTACGAGCAGTACTTC	.	TRBJ2-7	TRBV19	TRBD2
CASSHRGPISSGNTIYF	TGTGCCAGCAGCCACAGAGGCCCGATTAGCTCTGGAAACACCATATATTTT	few	TRBJ1-3	TRBV14	.
CATSSPLNTEAFF	TGTGCCACCTCTAGTCCATTGAACACTGAAGCTTTCTTT	many	TRBJ1-1	TRBV3-1	.
CASSPPSGTYNEQFF	TGTGCCAGCTCACCACCTAGCGGGACCTACAATGAGCAGTTCTTC	many	TRBJ2-1	TRBV18	TRBD2
CASSVAGGINEQFF	TGTGCCAGCAGTGTTGCGGGAGGGATCAATGAGCAGTTCTTC	.	TRBJ2-1	TRBV6-4	TRBD2
CASSFPTDTGELFF	TGCGCCAGCAGCTTCCCGACTGACACCGGGGAGCTGTTTTTT	many	TRBJ2-2	TRBV5-1	.